This T cell receptor beta chain was obtained from a study of spatial heterogeneity in lung cancer. At the level of the study: In cases with available follow-up PBMC samples, these were sequenced at a median of about two years after resection. The study consistently detected more beta-chain than alpha-chain sequences.

There are a few counts of this clonotype. TCRdb processed the 5' RACE reads anew with MiXCR; each CDR3 protein has one entry. In the table there are over 70,000 distinct CDR3 sequences, less than 9.5% of which are singletons. The CDR3 totals 15 residues. The V gene lost 7 bases and the J gene lost 5 bases, with 18 bases spanning the gap. Time point: blood at routine non-recurrence follow-up after resection. The rearrangement links TRBV12-3 or TRBV12-4 to TRBJ1-5; no definite D call. Sequencing was performed on PBMCs, taken at follow-up. The receptor was isolated from a female donor with early-stage non-small cell lung cancer. CDR3 residues: CASTPLGYTDQPQHF. In DNA form, the CDR3 reads TGTGCCAGCACCCCCCTAGGGTACACAGATCAGCCCCAGCATTTT.